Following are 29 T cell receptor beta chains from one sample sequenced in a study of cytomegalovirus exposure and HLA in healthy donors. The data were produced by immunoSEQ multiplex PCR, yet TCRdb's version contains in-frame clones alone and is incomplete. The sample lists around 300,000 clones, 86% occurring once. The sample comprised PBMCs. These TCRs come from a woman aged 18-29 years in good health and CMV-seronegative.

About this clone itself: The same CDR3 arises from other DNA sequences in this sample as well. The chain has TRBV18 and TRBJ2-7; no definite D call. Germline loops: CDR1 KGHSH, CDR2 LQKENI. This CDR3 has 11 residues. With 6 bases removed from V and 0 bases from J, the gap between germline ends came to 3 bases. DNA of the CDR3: TGTGCCAGCTCGAGCTCCTACGAGCAGTACTTC. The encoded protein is CASSSSYEQYF.

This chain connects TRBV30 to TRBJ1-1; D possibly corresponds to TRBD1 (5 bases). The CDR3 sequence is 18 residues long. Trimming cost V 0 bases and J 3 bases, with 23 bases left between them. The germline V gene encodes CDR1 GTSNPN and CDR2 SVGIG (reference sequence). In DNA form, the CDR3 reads TGTGCCTGGAGTGTACTACCCTCCGCATCTGGGGGGTACACTGAAGCTTTCTTT. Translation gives CAWSVLPSASGGYTEAFF. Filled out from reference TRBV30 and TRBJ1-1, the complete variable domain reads SQTIHQWPATLVQPVGSPLSLECTVEGTSNPNLYWYRQAAGRGLQLLFYSVGIGQISSEVPQNLSASRPQDRQFILSSKKLLLSDSGFYLCAWSVLPSASGGYTEAFFGQGTRLTVV.

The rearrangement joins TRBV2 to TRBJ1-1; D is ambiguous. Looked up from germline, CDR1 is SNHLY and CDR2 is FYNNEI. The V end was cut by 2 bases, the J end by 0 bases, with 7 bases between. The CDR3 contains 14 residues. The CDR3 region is CASSEIRVNTEAFF. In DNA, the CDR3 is TGTGCCAGCAGTGAAATCCGGGTGAACACTGAAGCTTTCTTT. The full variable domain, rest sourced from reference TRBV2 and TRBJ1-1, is EPEVTQTPSHQVTQMGQEVILRCVPISNHLYFYWYRQILGQKVEFLVSFYNNEISEKSEIFDDQFSVERPDGSNFTLKIRSTKLEDSAMYFCASSEIRVNTEAFFGQGTRLTVV.

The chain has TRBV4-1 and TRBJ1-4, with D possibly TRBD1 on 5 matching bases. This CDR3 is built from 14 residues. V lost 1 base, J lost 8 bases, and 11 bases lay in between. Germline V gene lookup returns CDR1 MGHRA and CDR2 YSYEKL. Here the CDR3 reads CASSQGAGIEKLFF. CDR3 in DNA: TGCGCCAGCAGCCAAGGAGCAGGGATCGAAAAACTGTTTTTT.

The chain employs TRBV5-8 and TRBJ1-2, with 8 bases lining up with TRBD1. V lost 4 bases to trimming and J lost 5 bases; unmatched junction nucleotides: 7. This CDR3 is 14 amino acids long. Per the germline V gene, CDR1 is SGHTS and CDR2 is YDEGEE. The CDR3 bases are TGTGCCAGCAGCCCTAGGACAGGGCAATATGGCTACACCTTC. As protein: CASSPRTGQYGYTF.

The CDR3 reads CASRQGAGTEAFF. CDR3 in DNA: TGTGCCAGTAGACAGGGGGCGGGCACTGAAGCTTTCTTT. The genes are TRBV19 and TRBJ1-1; 9 bases align to TRBD1. This CDR3 comprises 13 residues. CDR1 is LNHDA, CDR2 SQIVND, per germline (reference sequence). The V segment lost 6 bases and the J segment 4 bases; nucleotides outside the gene matches: 3.

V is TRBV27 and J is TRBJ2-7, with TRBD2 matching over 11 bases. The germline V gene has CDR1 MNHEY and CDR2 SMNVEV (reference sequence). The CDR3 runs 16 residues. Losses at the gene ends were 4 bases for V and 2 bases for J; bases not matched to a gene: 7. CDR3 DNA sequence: TGTGCCAGCAGTTCCGGGACTAGCGGCCTTCCCTACGAGCAGTACTTC. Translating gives CASSSGTSGLPYEQYF.

The CDR3 DNA reads as TGTGCCAGCTCACCTGCAGGGGGCGGAAGGAAGGGTGAAGCTTTCTTT. Translated: CASSPAGGGRKGEAFF. The gene calls are TRBV18 and TRBJ1-1; TRBD1 matches 8 bases. Germline V gives CDR1 KGHSH, CDR2 LQKENI. The CDR3 extends over 16 amino acids. Unmatched junction bases numbered 13, after V lost 3 bases and J lost 7 bases.

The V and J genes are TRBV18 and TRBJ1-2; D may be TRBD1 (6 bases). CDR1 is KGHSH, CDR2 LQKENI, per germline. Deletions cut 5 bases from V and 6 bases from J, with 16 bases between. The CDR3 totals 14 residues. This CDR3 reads CASSTNDRFDGYTF. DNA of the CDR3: TGTGCCAGCTCAACCAATGACAGGTTTGATGGCTACACCTTC.

CDR3 in amino acids: CASSLVPSGGVWEQYF. CDR3 coding DNA: TGTGCCAGCAGCTTAGTCCCCTCGGGAGGGGTCTGGGAGCAGTACTTC. V is TRBV11-2 and J is TRBJ2-7; 8 bases line up with TRBD2. J lost 7 bases, V lost 1 base, and 12 bases had no gene match. This CDR3 spans 16 amino acids. CDR1 is SGHAT, CDR2 FQNNGV, per germline.

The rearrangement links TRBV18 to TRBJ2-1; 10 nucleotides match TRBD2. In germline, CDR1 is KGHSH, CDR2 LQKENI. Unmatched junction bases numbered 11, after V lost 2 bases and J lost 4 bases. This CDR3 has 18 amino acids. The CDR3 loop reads CASSPYDLAGDLYNEQFF. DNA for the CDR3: TGTGCCAGCTCACCATACGATCTAGCGGGGGACCTGTACAATGAGCAGTTCTTC.

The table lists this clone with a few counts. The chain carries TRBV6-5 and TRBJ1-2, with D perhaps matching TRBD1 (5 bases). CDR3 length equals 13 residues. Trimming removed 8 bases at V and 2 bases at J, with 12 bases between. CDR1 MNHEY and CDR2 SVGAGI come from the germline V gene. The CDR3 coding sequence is TGTGCCAGCCGTGACGCAGGGAACTATGGCTACACCTTC. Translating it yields CASRDAGNYGYTF.

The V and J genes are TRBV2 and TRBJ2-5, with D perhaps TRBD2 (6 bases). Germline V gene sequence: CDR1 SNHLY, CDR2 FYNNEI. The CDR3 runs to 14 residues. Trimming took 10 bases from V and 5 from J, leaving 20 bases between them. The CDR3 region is CATAAGSGGETQYF. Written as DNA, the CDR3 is TGTGCCACCGCAGCGGGCTCAGGTGGGGAGACCCAGTACTTC.

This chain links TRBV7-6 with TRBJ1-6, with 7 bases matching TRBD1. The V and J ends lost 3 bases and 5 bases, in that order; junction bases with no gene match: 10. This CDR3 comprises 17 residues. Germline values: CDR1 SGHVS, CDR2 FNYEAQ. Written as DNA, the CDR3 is TGTGCCAGCAGCTTTGAGACAGGGCACAAAGATAATTCACCCCTCCACTTT. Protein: CASSFETGHKDNSPLHF.

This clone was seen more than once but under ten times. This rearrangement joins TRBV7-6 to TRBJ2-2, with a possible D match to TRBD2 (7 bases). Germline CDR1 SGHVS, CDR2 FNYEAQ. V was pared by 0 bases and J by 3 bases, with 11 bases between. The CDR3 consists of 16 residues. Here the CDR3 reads CASSLAGGAYTGELFF. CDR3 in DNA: TGTGCCAGCAGCTTAGCTGGGGGGGCCTACACCGGGGAGCTGTTTTTT.

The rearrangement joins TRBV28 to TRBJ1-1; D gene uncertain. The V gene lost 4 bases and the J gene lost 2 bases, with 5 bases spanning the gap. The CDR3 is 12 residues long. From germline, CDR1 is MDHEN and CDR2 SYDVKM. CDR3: CASSSTNTEAFF. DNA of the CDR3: TGTGCCAGCAGTTCCACTAACACTGAAGCTTTCTTT.

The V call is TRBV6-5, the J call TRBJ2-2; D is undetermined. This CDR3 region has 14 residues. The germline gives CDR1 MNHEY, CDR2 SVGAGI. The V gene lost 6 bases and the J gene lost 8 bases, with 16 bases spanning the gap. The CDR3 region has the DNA TGTGCCAGCAGGACCAGCCCGACATGGGGGGAGCTGTTTTTT. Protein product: CASRTSPTWGELFF.

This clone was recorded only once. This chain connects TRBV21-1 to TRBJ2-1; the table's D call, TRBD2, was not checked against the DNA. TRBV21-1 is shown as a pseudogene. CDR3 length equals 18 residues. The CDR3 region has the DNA TGTGCCAGCAGCAAGGGACTAGCGGGAGAGTCAGGGTACAATGAGCAGTTCTTC. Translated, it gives CASSKGLAGESGYNEQFF.

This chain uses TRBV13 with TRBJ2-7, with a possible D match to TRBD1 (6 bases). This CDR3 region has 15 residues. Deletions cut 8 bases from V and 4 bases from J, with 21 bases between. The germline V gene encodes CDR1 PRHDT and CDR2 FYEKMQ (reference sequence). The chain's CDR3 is CASSLDKGHQYEQYF. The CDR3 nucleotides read TGTGCCAGCTCCCTCGATAAGGGACACCAATACGAGCAGTACTTC.

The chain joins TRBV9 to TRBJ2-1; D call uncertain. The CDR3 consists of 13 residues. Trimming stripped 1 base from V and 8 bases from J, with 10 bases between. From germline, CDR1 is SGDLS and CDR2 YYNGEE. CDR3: CASSVRVEDEQFF. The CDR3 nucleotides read TGTGCCAGCAGCGTAAGAGTAGAGGATGAGCAGTTCTTC.

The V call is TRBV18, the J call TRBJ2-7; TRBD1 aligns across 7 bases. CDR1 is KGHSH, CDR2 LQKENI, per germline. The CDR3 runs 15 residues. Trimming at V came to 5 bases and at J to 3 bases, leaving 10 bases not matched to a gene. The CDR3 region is CASSSRGRTLYEQYF. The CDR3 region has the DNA TGTGCCAGCTCATCAAGGGGGCGTACCCTCTACGAGCAGTACTTC. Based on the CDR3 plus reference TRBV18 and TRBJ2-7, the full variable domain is NAGVMQNPRHLVRRRGQEARLRCSPMKGHSHVYWYRQLPEEGLKFMVYLQKENIIDESGMPKERFSAEFPKEGPSILRIQQVVRGDSAAYFCASSSRGRTLYEQYFGPGTRLTVT.

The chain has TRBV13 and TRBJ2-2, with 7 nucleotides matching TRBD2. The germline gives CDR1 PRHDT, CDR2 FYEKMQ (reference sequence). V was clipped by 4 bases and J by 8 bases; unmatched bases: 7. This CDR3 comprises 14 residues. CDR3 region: CASSSPSGKGELFF. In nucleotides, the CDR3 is TGTGCCAGCAGCTCCCCTAGCGGCAAGGGGGAGCTGTTTTTT.

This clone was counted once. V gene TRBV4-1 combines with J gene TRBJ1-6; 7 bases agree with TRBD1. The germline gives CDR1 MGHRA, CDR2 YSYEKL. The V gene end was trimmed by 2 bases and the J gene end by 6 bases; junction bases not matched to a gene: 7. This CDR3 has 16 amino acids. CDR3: CASSQRGQVGNSPLHF. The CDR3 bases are TGCGCCAGCAGCCAACGCGGACAGGTTGGTAATTCACCCCTCCACTTT.

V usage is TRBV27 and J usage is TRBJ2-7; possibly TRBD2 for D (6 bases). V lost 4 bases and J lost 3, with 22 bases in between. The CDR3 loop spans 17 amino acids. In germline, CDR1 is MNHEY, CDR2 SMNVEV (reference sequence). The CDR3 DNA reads TGTGCCAGCAGTTCCCCGGAGAGGACTAAAACCGGCTACGAGCAGTACTTC. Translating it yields CASSSPERTKTGYEQYF.

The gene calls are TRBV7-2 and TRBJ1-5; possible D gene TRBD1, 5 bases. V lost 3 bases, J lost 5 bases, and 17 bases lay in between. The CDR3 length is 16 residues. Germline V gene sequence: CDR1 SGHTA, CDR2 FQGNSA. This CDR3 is CASSLGRRGGHQPQHF. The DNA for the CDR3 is TGTGCCAGCAGCTTGGGGAGGAGGGGAGGGCATCAGCCCCAGCATTTT.

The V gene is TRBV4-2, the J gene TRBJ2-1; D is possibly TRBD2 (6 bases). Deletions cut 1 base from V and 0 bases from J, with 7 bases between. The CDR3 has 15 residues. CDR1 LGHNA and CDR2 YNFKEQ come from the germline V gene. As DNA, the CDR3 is TGTGCCAGCAGCCAAGCCGGGAGCTCCTACAATGAGCAGTTCTTC. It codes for CASSQAGSSYNEQFF.

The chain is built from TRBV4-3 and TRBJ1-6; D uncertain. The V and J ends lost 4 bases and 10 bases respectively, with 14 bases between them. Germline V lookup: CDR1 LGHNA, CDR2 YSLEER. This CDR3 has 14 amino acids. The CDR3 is CASSLGNGESPLHF. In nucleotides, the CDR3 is TGCGCCAGCAGCCTAGGGAACGGGGAATCACCCCTCCACTTT.

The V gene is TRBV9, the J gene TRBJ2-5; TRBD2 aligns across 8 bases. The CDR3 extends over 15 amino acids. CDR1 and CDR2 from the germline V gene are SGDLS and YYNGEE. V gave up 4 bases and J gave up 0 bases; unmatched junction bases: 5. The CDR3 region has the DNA TGTGCCAGCAGCTCCTCGGGAGGGTACCAAGAGACCCAGTACTTC. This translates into CASSSSGGYQETQYF.

CDR3 in amino acids: CASSYGTGHTEAFF. The CDR3 DNA is TGTGCCAGCAGTTACGGGACAGGGCACACTGAAGCTTTCTTT. The chain recombines TRBV6-5 with TRBJ1-1; 9 bases fit TRBD1. This CDR3 has 14 amino acids. Germline loops: CDR1 MNHEY, CDR2 SVGAGI. V was clipped by 2 bases and J by 3 bases; unmatched bases: 1.